This T cell receptor (beta chain) is from a study of cytomegalovirus exposure and HLA in healthy donors. Study-level information: Inside one of the first data releases sat about 85 million unique TCRs taken from HLA-typed donors. Out of 398 genotyped donors, about 80% belonged to the Caucasian-associated ancestry cluster.

Whole-study findings and limits: According to reports, the classifier identified cytomegalovirus status with high specificity and sensitivity.

Primers included in the PCR were 60 Vbeta and 13 Jbeta primers. The protocol was immunoSEQ multiplex PCR, while the TCRdb copy is restricted to in-frame clones and leaves out a portion. The sample has over 150,000 clones; under 90% are singletons. With regard to this clone: What it binds is unknown.

From germline, CDR1 is SEHNR and CDR2 FQNEAQ (reference sequence). The CDR3 loop spans 14 amino acids. V gave up 1 base and J gave up 6 bases, with 13 bases separating them. The chain is built from TRBV7-9 and TRBJ2-7; D remains unclear. The sample consisted of PBMCs. This receptor was identified in a man aged 25 to 40 in good health and CMV-seropositive. The CDR3 region is CASSLGSRSGEQYF. CDR3 sequence (DNA): TGTGCCAGCAGCTTAGGGTCCAGGTCCGGCGAGCAGTACTTC.